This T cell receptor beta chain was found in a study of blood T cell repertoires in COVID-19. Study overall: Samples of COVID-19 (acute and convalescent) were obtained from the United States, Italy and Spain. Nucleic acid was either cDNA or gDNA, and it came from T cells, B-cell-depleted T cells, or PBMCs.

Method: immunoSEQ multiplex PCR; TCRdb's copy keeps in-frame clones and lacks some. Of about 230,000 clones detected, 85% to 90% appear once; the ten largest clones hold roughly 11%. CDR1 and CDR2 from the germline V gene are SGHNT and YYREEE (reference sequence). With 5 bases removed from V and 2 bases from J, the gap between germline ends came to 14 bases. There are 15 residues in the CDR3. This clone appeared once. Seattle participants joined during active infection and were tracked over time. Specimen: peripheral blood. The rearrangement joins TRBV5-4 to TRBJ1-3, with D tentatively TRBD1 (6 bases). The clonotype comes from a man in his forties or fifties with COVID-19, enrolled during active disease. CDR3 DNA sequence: TGTGCCAGCAGTCAGGCCTCAGGGGCTGGAAACACCATATATTTT. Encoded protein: CASSQASGAGNTIYF.